This entry lists 14 T cell receptor beta chains sequenced from one sample in a study of prognosis after radiotherapy for stage I lung cancer. From genomic DNA, two-round multiplex PCR was used to amplify TCR beta CDR3. Primers specific to each TRBV and TRBJ gene were used in first-round PCR. MiXCR was run by TCRdb on the multiplex PCR reads, yielding one entry per CDR3 protein. This sample yields around 31,000 distinct CDR3 sequences, of which approximately 30% are seen a single time; roughly 34% belongs to the top ten. The starting material was PBMCs, obtained before or after stereotactic body radiation therapy (not recorded which). Receptors originate from a donor over 45 with non-small cell lung cancer.

The chain uses TRBV6-5 and TRBJ2-7; D gene ambiguous. The CDR3 has 14 residues. The V end was cut by 2 bases, the J end by 3 bases, with 11 bases between. Per the germline V gene, CDR1 is MNHEY and CDR2 is SVGAGI. CDR3 sequence (DNA): TGTGCCAGCAGTTACGGGCCCATGCACTACGAGCAGTACTTC. Encoded protein: CASSYGPMHYEQYF.

Only a few counts were recorded for this clonotype. Compared with germline, one end of the junction differs, possibly owing to a read error. The chain employs TRBV6-9 and TRBJ2-5; tentative D call: TRBD2 (6 bases). Germline values: CDR1 MNHGY, CDR2 SVAAGI. This CDR3 contains 16 residues. The CDR3 DNA reads TGTGCCAACAGTTCCCGAATGGGCGGGAACGCAGAGACCCAGTACTTC. Its protein product is CANSSRMGGNAETQYF.

This clonotype is medium-sized in the sample. The CDR3 DNA sequence: TGCGCCAGCAGCTTGGGACTAGCGGGCACAGATACGCAGTATTTT. Protein sequence: CASSLGLAGTDTQYF. The J gene is TRBJ2-3, the V gene TRBV5-1, with 9 nucleotides matching TRBD2. Germline-derived CDR1 and CDR2 are SGHRS and YFSETQ. V lost 0 bases, J lost 1 base, and 0 bases stayed unmatched. The CDR3 runs 15 residues. Together with reference TRBV5-1 and TRBJ2-3, the CDR3 gives the full variable domain: KAGVTQTPRYLIKTRGQQVTLSCSPISGHRSVSWYQQTPGQGLQFLFEYFSETQRNKGNFPGRFSGRQFSNSRSEMNVSTLELGDSALYLCASSLGLAGTDTQYFGPGTRLTVL.

This clonotype was counted many times. The chain links TRBV2 to TRBJ1-3; D is undetermined. Looked up from germline, CDR1 is SNHLY and CDR2 is FYNNEI. Trimming pared 7 bases from V and 0 bases from J, leaving 10 bases between. This CDR3 contains 14 residues. The CDR3 protein is CASMSGSSGNTIYF. The CDR3 DNA follows: TGTGCCAGCATGTCGGGGAGCTCTGGAAACACCATATATTTT.

Notes on this clonotype: A much more abundant neighbour one base away suggests this may be a read error. DNA for the CDR3: TGCAGCGGGTTCGGCCAGACCTACGAGCAGTACTTC. Translated, it gives CSGFGQTYEQYF. The chain uses TRBV29-1 and TRBJ2-7; D is ambiguous. Per germline, CDR1 SQVTM and CDR2 ANQGSEA. The CDR3 spans 12 residues. Trimming removed 7 bases from V and 2 bases from J, with 12 bases in between.

The table lists this clonotype with many counts. The chain couples TRBV5-1 to TRBJ1-4; unclear D gene. Germline V CDR1 and CDR2: SGHRS, YFSETQ. The CDR3 is 15 residues long. The V and J ends lost 4 bases and 8 bases respectively, with 18 bases between them. The CDR3 bases are TGCGCCAGCAGCACCCTGGCGGGGAACGAGGAAAAACTGTTTTTT. Its protein product is CASSTLAGNEEKLFF.

This clonotype was recorded many times. The DNA for the CDR3 is TGTGCCAGCAGCTTAGATTTGCGGGTGCCCTCTGGAAACACCATATATTTT. It codes for CASSLDLRVPSGNTIYF. The gene calls are TRBV11-3 and TRBJ1-3; D is unclear. Germline values: CDR1 SGHNT, CDR2 YENEEA. There are 17 residues in the CDR3. V was shortened by 0 bases and J by 0 bases, with 12 bases between the two germline ends.

This clonotype was seen many times. V usage is TRBV9 and J usage is TRBJ1-5; D gene uncertain. The ends were cut back, 0 bases at V and 0 bases at J, with 10 bases in the middle. This CDR3 is 16 amino acids long. Germline V gives CDR1 SGDLS, CDR2 YYNGEE. As DNA, the CDR3 is TGTGCCAGCAGCGTAGGGTCGGATAATAGCAATCAGCCCCAGCATTTT. It specifies CASSVGSDNSNQPQHF.

Only a few counts were recorded for this clonotype. A much larger clone sits a single nucleotide away, making a read error possible. The gene calls are TRBV28 and TRBJ2-3; D remains unclear. This CDR3 has 15 amino acids. V lost 5 bases and J 7 bases, leaving 19 bases between the germline ends. From germline, CDR1 is MDHEN and CDR2 SYDVKM. CDR3 region: CASSTVTNSPYTQYF. The CDR3 bases are TGTGCCAGCAGTACAGTGACAAACTCCCCATATACGCAGTATTTT.

This clonotype was counted ten times or more. The rearrangement joins TRBV9 to TRBJ1-6, with D perhaps TRBD1 (6 bases). With 3 bases removed from V and 9 bases from J, the gap between germline ends came to 10 bases. This CDR3 contains 13 residues. Germline values: CDR1 SGDLS, CDR2 YYNGEE. The CDR3 DNA is TGTGCCAGCAGCGGCACAGGGAGTTCACCCCTCCACTTT. Encoded protein: CASSGTGSSPLHF.

V gene TRBV28 combines with J gene TRBJ1-2; the D gene is possibly TRBD1 (5 bases). From germline, CDR1 is MDHEN and CDR2 SYDVKM. The CDR3 extends over 14 amino acids. V gave up 8 bases and J gave up 8 bases, with 21 bases separating them. The CDR3 protein is CASGTDPLGEGYTF. In nucleotides, the CDR3 is TGTGCCAGCGGCACGGATCCGCTGGGGGAGGGCTACACCTTC.

A remark on this clonotype: Compared with germline, one end of the junction differs, possibly owing to a read error. The V and J genes are TRBV7-9 and TRBJ1-2, with D hard to call. Germline V gene lookup returns CDR1 SEHNR and CDR2 FQNEAQ (reference sequence). The CDR3 spans 14 residues. The CDR3 DNA reads as TGTGCCATCAGCTTCCGGGAGGGCGACTATTGCTACACCTTC. Its protein product is CAISFREGDYCYTF.

This clonotype was observed at least ten times. The chain has TRBV20-1 and TRBJ1-4; D might be TRBD1 (6 bases). V was cut by 5 bases and J by 2 bases, with 12 bases left in between. The CDR3 loop spans 14 amino acids. Germline V gives CDR1 DFQATT, CDR2 SNEGSKA (reference sequence). CDR3 loop: CSALGGSTNEKLFF. DNA for the CDR3: TGCAGTGCTCTAGGGGGGAGCACTAATGAAAAACTGTTTTTT.

This clonotype was picked up many times. V and J are TRBV5-1 and TRBJ2-7; D possibly matches TRBD1 or TRBD2 (5 bases each). This CDR3 region has 14 residues. CDR1 and CDR2 from the germline V gene are SGHRS and YFSETQ. Trimming removed 7 bases at V and 0 bases at J, with 14 bases between. CDR3 sequence: CASVRDDFSYEQYF. DNA for the CDR3: TGCGCCAGCGTCCGGGACGACTTCTCCTACGAGCAGTACTTC.